This TCR beta chain was retrieved from a study of blood T cell repertoires in COVID-19. Profiled with immunoSEQ multiplex PCR; TCRdb holds only in-frame clones, not every one. The sample yields 120,000 or so clones, 85% to 90% seen once. This clone showed up just a few times. The sample taken for sequencing was peripheral blood. The receptor's source is a man older than 75 with active or convalescent COVID-19.

CDR3 residues: CATSTRGGSETQYF. The CDR3 DNA sequence: TGTGCCACCAGCACCCGAGGGGGATCGGAGACCCAGTACTTC. The rearrangement joins TRBV15 to TRBJ2-5; tentative D call: TRBD1 (6 bases). CDR1 LNHNV and CDR2 YYDKDF come from the germline V gene (reference sequence). Trimming took off 4 bases at V and 5 bases at J, with 14 bases between the two ends. This CDR3 comprises 14 residues.